A single T cell receptor beta chain is shown here with its context. What this receptor recognizes is not known. Per-nucleotide qualities are absent, and no much larger clonotype sits a single base away. This sample was included in a study of blood T cell repertoires in COVID-19 (dated by TCRdb to the early 2020s). With regard to the full study: Samples covering the acute and convalescent phases of COVID-19 were provided by collaborators in the United States, Italy and Spain. The prospective study material was composed of cDNA or gDNA derived from T cells, B-cell-depleted T cells, or PBMCs. Deeply sampled blood TCRbeta repertoires from subjects exposed to, actively infected with, or recovered from COVID-19 were included in the dataset. The repertoires were released in a freely available public database intended as a resource for research on the immune response to SARS-CoV-2. Samples came from the ongoing ImmuneRACE study (first 160 participants) plus 1,254 subjects from 6 global collaborators. A de-identified subject ID, COVID-19 status, age in years and sex were almost always included in the sample metadata. Where HLA class I and class II types were available, the types were taken from metadata supplied by the sample provider, not from assay-based typing. The study at large found these results: How much clinical and demographic metadata was included differed by source and by participant, and the metadata was provided uncurated.

TCRbeta CDR3 regions were amplified from genomic DNA using the immunoSEQ Assay, a bias-controlled multiplex PCR. Per the original workflow: Nucleated cell counts per sample were estimated from amplification of reference gene primers within the assay. To quantify the absolute abundance of each unique TCRbeta CDR3 rearrangement, sequence reads were collapsed and filtered. For each sample, productive Simpson clonality was calculated by taking the square root of Simpson's diversity index across productive rearrangements. The source is immuneACCESS, and TCRdb retained only in-frame sequences with V and J called. Part of the clones is not carried over; for the studies checked, unresolved V genes explain less than half of this, and the remainder is unexplained. The DNA was the basis for D and trimming; V, J and clone size are from that table. The sample contains some 150,000 clones, approximately 81% of them found a single time. Together, the top ten hold about 40% of the sample.

V and J are trimmed by 4 bases and 5 bases, and the gene matches miss 5 bases of the junction. As encoded in the germline V gene, CDR1 is MNHEY while CDR2 is SVGAGI. The CDR3 goes from the cysteine to the phenylalanine over 15 residues. The kept DNA is CDR3 alone, 45 bases in frame from the first base. Whole blood was collected in K2EDTA tubes by collaborating institutions according to the institutions' own protocols. Collaborator samples were shipped for TCRbeta analysis as frozen whole blood, isolated PBMCs, or DNA extracted from either sample type. The V and J segments used are TRBV6-5 and TRBJ2-1, and 10 bases in between align with TRBD2. The origin of this receptor is a human donor in a cohort sampled during active COVID-19. Material: peripheral blood. The CDR3 sequence is CASSSPSGGDNEQFF. The DNA sequence is as follows: TGTGCCAGCAGTTCCCCTAGCGGGGGAGACAATGAGCAGTTCTTC.